The subject of this entry is one T cell receptor (beta chain). These data belong to a study of blood T cell repertoires in COVID-19. Profiled with immunoSEQ multiplex PCR; TCRdb holds only in-frame clones, not every one. The table lists some 200,000 clones, about 80% of them singletons. This CDR3 region has 14 residues. Trimming took 6 bases from V and 4 from J; bases not matched to a gene: 10. Germline CDR1 SGDLS, CDR2 YYNGEE. The clonotype originates from a woman aged 60-75 years with acute or convalescent COVID-19. The chain couples TRBV9 to TRBJ2-7; TRBD1 aligns across 7 bases. Sequences were obtained from peripheral blood. The CDR3 spells CASTPTGTEYEQYF. In DNA, the CDR3 is TGTGCCAGCACCCCGACAGGGACGGAGTACGAGCAGTACTTC.